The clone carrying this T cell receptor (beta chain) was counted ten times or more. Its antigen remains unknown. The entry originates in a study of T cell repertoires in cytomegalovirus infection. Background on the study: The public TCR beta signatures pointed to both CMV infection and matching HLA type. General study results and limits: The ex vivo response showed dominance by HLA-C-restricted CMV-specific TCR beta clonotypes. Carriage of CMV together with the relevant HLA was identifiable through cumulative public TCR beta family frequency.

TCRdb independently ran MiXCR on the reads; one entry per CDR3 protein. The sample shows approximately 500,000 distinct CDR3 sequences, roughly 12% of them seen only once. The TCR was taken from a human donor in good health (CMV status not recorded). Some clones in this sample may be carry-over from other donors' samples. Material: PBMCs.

CDR3 bases: TGTGCCAGCAGTTTATGGGCCAGTTCTAACTATGGCTACACCTTC. It translates to CASSLWASSNYGYTF. The chain uses TRBV28 and TRBJ1-2; D gene uncertain. V shed 0 bases and J shed 0 bases, with 8 bases lying between them. CDR1 and CDR2 from the germline V gene are MDHEN and SYDVKM. This CDR3 comprises 15 residues.